One and the same sample provided the 18 T cell receptor beta chains below, sequenced in a study of cytomegalovirus exposure and HLA in healthy donors. PCR amplification relied on 60 Vbeta primers (plus 13 Jbeta primers). Here immunoSEQ multiplex PCR was the method, and the copy in TCRdb shows in-frame clones only, minus some. This sample carries 90,000 to 100,000 clones, 65% to 80% of them seen once, and the ten largest clones take about 7%. The sample was PBMCs. Receptors originate from a man aged 35 to 55 in good health and CMV-seropositive.

This clone appeared a single time. The rearrangement joins TRBV4-3 to TRBJ1-2; 7 bases align to TRBD1. Germline CDR1 reads LGHNA; CDR2 reads YSLEER. This CDR3 contains 15 residues. Trimming cost V 0 bases and J 4 bases; bases outside gene matches: 5. This CDR3 is CASSQDFAGGYGYTF. Here the CDR3 DNA reads TGCGCCAGCAGCCAAGACTTCGCAGGGGGCTATGGCTACACCTTC.

This clone was seen more than once but under ten times. Other DNA sequences in the same sample also yield this CDR3. The CDR3 DNA follows: TGTGCCAGCAGCTTAATCGCTAGCGGGGGGGCAAATGAGCAGTTCTTC. This gives the protein CASSLIASGGANEQFF. This chain links TRBV7-3 with TRBJ2-1, with TRBD2 matching over 12 bases. The V gene end was trimmed by 1 base and the J gene end by 7 bases; junction bases not matched to a gene: 5. Germline CDR1 is SGHTA and CDR2 is FQGTGA. The CDR3 has 16 amino acids.

The V gene is TRBV6-6, the J gene TRBJ2-4, with 8 bases identical to TRBD1. The V and J ends lost 5 bases and 0 bases, in that order; junction bases with no gene match: 3. This CDR3 region has 15 residues. CDR1 and CDR2 from the germline V gene are MNHNY and SVGAGI (reference sequence). CDR3 region: CASSPGGLAKNIQYF. The CDR3 nucleotides read TGTGCCAGCAGTCCAGGGGGCTTAGCCAAAAACATTCAGTACTTC.

This chain links TRBV2 with TRBJ2-7; D might be TRBD2 (5 bases). The germline V and J ends were trimmed by 2 bases and 4 bases, with 15 bases remaining between them. The germline CDR1 and CDR2 sequences are SNHLY and FYNNEI. The CDR3 has 15 amino acids. The CDR3 spells CASSETQEVAYEQYF. For the CDR3, the DNA is TGTGCCAGCAGTGAAACCCAGGAGGTAGCTTACGAGCAGTACTTC.

The rearrangement joins TRBV7-9 to TRBJ2-7; 7 positions match TRBD2. This CDR3 contains 15 residues. The germline V gene encodes CDR1 SEHNR and CDR2 FQNEAQ (reference sequence). The J segment lost 5 bases and the V segment lost 3 bases, leaving 10 bases of the junction unmatched. CDR3 amino acids: CASSLKGQRDHEQYF. CDR3 nucleotides: TGTGCCAGCAGCTTGAAGGGCCAGCGGGATCACGAGCAGTACTTC.

The DNA of the CDR3 is TGTGCCAGCAGTTTAGCCAGGTTACCCTACGAGCAGTACTTC. Its protein product is CASSLARLPYEQYF. The V gene is TRBV28, the J gene TRBJ2-7; D is uncertain. CDR1 is MDHEN and CDR2 is SYDVKM in the germline V gene. This CDR3 contains 14 residues. The V and J ends lost 2 bases and 2 bases respectively, with 10 bases between them.

The chain carries TRBV6-1 and TRBJ2-5; D is possibly TRBD2 (5 bases). Per the germline V gene, CDR1 is MNHNS and CDR2 is SASEGT. V was clipped by 10 bases and J by 5 bases, with 17 bases between them. The CDR3 is 13 amino acids. The CDR3 nucleotides are TGTGCCACTACGGGAACCACGGGGGAGACCCAGTACTTC. Its translation: CATTGTTGETQYF.

This clone was seen just once. The genes are TRBV6-1 and TRBJ1-4; unclear D gene. The CDR3 totals 14 residues. The germline V and J ends were trimmed by 2 bases and 4 bases, with 8 bases remaining between them. Germline values: CDR1 MNHNS, CDR2 SASEGT. CDR3 sequence reads: CASSESLSNEKLFF. The DNA for the CDR3 is TGTGCCAGCAGTGAAAGTCTGAGTAATGAAAAACTGTTTTTT.

This chain uses TRBV7-9 with TRBJ1-1; tentatively, D is TRBD1 (6 bases). There are 15 residues in the CDR3. Trimming stripped 3 bases from V and 0 bases from J, with 11 bases between. Germline lookup yields CDR1 SEHNR and CDR2 FQNEAQ (reference sequence). The CDR3: CASSFPRGMNTEAFF. The DNA of the CDR3 is TGTGCCAGCAGCTTCCCCAGGGGAATGAACACTGAAGCTTTCTTT.

The genes are TRBV18 and TRBJ1-4; maybe TRBD1 (5 bases). The CDR3 is 15 amino acids. CDR1 is KGHSH and CDR2 is LQKENI in the germline V gene. V lost 0 bases and J 3 bases, leaving 8 bases between the germline ends. The CDR3 spells CASSPPGEANEKLFF. The CDR3 DNA sequence: TGTGCCAGCTCACCACCGGGGGAGGCTAATGAAAAACTGTTTTTT. Complete variable domain (other parts from reference TRBV18 and TRBJ1-4): NAGVMQNPRHLVRRRGQEARLRCSPMKGHSHVYWYRQLPEEGLKFMVYLQKENIIDESGMPKERFSAEFPKEGPSILRIQQVVRGDSAAYFCASSPPGEANEKLFFGSGTQLSVL.

V is TRBV5-1 and J is TRBJ1-2; D is uncertain. Germline CDR1 is SGHRS and CDR2 is YFSETQ. The CDR3 has 16 amino acids. Trimming left V 4 bases short and J 0 bases short, with 16 bases between. CDR3 DNA: TGCGCCAGCAGCCCAGGAGGTGCCGAGGCTAACTATGGCTACACCTTC. It is translated as CASSPGGAEANYGYTF.

The rearrangement joins TRBV9 to TRBJ2-5; the match to TRBD2 covers 7 bases. CDR1 and CDR2 from the germline V gene are SGDLS and YYNGEE. V was clipped by 0 bases and J by 4 bases; unmatched bases: 6. The CDR3 is 15 residues long. The CDR3 spells CASSVEVGGGETQYF. CDR3 DNA: TGTGCCAGCAGCGTAGAGGTGGGGGGGGGAGAGACCCAGTACTTC.

The chain uses TRBV5-1 and TRBJ2-1, with D hard to call. The CDR3 has 12 residues. Trimming removed 0 bases at V and 11 bases at J, with 9 bases between. Germline CDR1 reads SGHRS; CDR2 reads YFSETQ. The CDR3 here is CASSLVVEKQFF. CDR3 coding DNA: TGCGCCAGCAGCTTGGTTGTAGAGAAGCAGTTCTTC.

This sequence joins TRBV4-2 and TRBJ2-5, with a tentative D call TRBD2 (7 bases). V dropped 1 base and J dropped 5 bases, with 14 bases sitting between them. This CDR3 has 15 amino acids. Germline V CDR1 and CDR2: LGHNA, YNFKEQ. This chain's CDR3 is CASSQGEGGVETQYF. CDR3 coding DNA: TGTGCCAGCAGCCAAGGGGAGGGGGGCGTGGAGACCCAGTACTTC.

This clone was detected only a few times. J is TRBJ1-2 and V is TRBV15; TRBD1 matches at 8 bases. Germline loops: CDR1 LNHNV, CDR2 YYDKDF (reference sequence). The CDR3 consists of 14 residues. J gave up 8 bases and V 5 bases, and 10 bases lay outside the gene matches. The CDR3: CATSEGTGLGGYTF. The CDR3 DNA follows: TGTGCCACCAGCGAGGGGACAGGACTAGGAGGCTACACCTTC.

The rearrangement uses TRBV20-1 and TRBJ2-7, with D maybe TRBD1 (6 bases). The germline gives CDR1 DFQATT, CDR2 SNEGSKA (reference sequence). V was pared by 8 bases and J by 9 bases, with 17 bases between. The CDR3 is 11 residues long. CDR3 coding DNA: TGCAGTATCGGGACACCCCTAGGGCAGTACTTC. This gives the protein CSIGTPLGQYF.

The rearrangement joins TRBV7-8 to TRBJ1-6; tentatively, D is TRBD1 (6 bases). The germline V gene has CDR1 SGHVS and CDR2 FQNEAQ. This CDR3 has 14 amino acids. With 1 base removed from V and 8 bases from J, the gap between germline ends came to 9 bases. This CDR3 is CASSLGQGYSPLHF. CDR3 coding DNA: TGTGCCAGCAGCTTAGGCCAGGGGTATTCACCCCTCCACTTT.

The rearrangement links TRBV5-1 to TRBJ2-7; TRBD2 agrees at 7 bases. The CDR3 sequence is 14 residues long. CDR1 and CDR2 (germline): SGHRS, YFSETQ. The ends lost 0 bases at V and 2 bases at J; junction bases unmatched: 2. CDR3 loop: CASSLEGLTYEQYF. The DNA for the CDR3 is TGCGCCAGCAGCTTGGAGGGACTAACCTACGAGCAGTACTTC.